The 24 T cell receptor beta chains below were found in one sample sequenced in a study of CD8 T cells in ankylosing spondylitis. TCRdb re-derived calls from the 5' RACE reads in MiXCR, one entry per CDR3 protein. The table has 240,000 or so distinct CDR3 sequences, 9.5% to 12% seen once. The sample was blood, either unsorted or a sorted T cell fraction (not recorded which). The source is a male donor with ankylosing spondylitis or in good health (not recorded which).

This chain's CDR3 is CASSLVGGVDYGYTF. Here the CDR3 DNA reads TGTGCCAGCAGCTTAGTTGGAGGGGTCGACTATGGCTACACCTTC. The rearrangement links TRBV7-9 to TRBJ1-2, with D perhaps TRBD1 (5 bases). The V and J ends lost 1 base and 3 bases respectively, with 12 bases between them. Germline CDR1 reads SEHNR; CDR2 reads FQNEAQ (reference sequence). This CDR3 spans 15 amino acids. The full variable domain, in which reference TRBV7-9 and TRBJ1-2 provide the parts outside the CDR3, is DTGVSQNPRHKITKRGQNVTFRCDPISEHNRLYWYRQTLGQGPEFLTYFQNEAQLEKSRLLSDRFSAERPKGSFSTLEIQRTEQGDSAMYLCASSLVGGVDYGYTFGSGTRLTVV.

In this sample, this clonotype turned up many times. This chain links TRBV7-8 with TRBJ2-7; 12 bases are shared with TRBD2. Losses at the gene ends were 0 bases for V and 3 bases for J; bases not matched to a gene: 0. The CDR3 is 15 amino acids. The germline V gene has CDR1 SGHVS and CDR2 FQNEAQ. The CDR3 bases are TGTGCCAGCAGCTTAGCGACTAGCGGGGGCTACGAGCAGTACTTC. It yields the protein CASSLATSGGYEQYF.

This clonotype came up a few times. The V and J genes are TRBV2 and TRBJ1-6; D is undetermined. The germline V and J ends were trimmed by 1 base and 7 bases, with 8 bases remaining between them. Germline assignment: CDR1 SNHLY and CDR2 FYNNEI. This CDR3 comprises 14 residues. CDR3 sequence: CASSEVLTNSPLHF. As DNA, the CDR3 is TGTGCCAGCAGTGAAGTTCTGACAAATTCACCCCTCCACTTT.

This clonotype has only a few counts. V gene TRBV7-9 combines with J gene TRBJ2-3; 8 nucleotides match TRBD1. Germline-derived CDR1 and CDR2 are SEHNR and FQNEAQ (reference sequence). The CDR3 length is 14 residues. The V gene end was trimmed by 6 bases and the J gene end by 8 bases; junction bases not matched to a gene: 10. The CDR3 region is CASSPDRAWGTQYF. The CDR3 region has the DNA TGTGCCAGCAGTCCGGACAGGGCGTGGGGTACGCAGTATTTT.

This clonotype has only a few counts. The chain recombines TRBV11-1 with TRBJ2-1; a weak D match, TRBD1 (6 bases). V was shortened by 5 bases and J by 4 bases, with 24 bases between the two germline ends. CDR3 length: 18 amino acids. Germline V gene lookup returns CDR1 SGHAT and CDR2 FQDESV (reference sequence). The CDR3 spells CASSGRRARGPMYNEQFF. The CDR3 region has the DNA TGTGCCAGCAGCGGACGAAGGGCCAGGGGTCCCATGTACAATGAGCAGTTCTTC.

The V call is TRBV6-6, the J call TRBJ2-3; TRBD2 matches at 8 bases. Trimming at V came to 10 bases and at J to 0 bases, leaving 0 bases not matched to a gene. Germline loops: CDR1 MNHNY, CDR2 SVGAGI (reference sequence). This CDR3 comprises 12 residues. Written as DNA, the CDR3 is TGTGCCACGGGAGGGAGCACAGATACGCAGTATTTT. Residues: CATGGSTDTQYF.

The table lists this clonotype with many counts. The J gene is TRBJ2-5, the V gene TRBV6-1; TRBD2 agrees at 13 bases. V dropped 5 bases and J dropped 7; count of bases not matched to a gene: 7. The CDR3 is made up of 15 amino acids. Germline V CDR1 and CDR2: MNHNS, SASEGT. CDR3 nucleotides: TGTGCCAGCAGTCCTTGGACTAGCGGGAGTGGGACCCAGTACTTC. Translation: CASSPWTSGSGTQYF.

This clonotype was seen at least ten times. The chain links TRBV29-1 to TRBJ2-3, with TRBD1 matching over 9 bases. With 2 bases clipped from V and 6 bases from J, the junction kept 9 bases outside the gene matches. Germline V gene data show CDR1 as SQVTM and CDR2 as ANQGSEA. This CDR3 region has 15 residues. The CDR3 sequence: CSVEKDRGVIDTQYF. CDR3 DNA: TGCAGCGTTGAAAAGGACAGGGGAGTAATTGATACGCAGTATTTT.

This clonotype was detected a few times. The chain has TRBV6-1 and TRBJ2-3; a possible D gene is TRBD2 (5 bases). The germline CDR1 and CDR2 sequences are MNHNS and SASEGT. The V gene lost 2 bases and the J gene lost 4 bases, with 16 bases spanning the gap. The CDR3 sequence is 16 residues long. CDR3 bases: TGTGCCAGCAGTGAAATTAGGGCAAGCGGCGCAGATACGCAGTATTTT. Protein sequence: CASSEIRASGADTQYF.

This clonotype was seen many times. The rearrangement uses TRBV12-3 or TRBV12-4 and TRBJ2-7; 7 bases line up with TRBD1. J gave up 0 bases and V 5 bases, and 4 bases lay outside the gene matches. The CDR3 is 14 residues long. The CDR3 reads CASSHRDSSYEQYF. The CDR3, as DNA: TGTGCCAGCAGTCACCGGGACAGCTCCTACGAGCAGTACTTC.

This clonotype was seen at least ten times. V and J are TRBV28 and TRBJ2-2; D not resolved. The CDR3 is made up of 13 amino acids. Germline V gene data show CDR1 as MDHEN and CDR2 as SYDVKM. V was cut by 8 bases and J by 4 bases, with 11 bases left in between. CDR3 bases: TGTGCCAGCGCGCGAGGCAGCACCGGGGAGCTGTTTTTT. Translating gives CASARGSTGELFF.

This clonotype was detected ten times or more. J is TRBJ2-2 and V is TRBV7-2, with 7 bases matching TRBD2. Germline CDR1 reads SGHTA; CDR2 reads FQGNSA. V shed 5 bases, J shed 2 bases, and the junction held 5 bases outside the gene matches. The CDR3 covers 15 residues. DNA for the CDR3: TGTGCCAGCAGCAAAACGGGGGGTAACACCGGGGAGCTGTTTTTT. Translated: CASSKTGGNTGELFF.

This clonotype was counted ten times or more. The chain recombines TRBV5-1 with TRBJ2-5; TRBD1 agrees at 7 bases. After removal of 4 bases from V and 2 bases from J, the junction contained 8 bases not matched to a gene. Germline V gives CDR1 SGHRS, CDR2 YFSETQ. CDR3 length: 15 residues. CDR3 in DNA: TGCGCCAGCAGCCCGTCGACAGGGTGGCAAGAGACCCAGTACTTC. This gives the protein CASSPSTGWQETQYF.

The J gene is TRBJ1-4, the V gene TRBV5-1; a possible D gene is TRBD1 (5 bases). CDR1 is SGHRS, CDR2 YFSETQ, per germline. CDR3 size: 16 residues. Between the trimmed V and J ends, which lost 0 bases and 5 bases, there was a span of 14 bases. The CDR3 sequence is CASSLGPGRSNEKLFF. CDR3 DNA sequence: TGCGCCAGCAGCTTGGGTCCGGGACGCAGCAATGAAAAACTGTTTTTT.

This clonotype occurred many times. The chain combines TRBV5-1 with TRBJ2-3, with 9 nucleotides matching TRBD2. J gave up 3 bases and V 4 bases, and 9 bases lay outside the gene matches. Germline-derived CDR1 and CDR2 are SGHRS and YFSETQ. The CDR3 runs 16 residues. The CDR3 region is CASSPLTSGDTDTQYF. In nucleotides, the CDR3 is TGCGCCAGCAGCCCGTTGACTAGCGGTGATACAGATACGCAGTATTTT.

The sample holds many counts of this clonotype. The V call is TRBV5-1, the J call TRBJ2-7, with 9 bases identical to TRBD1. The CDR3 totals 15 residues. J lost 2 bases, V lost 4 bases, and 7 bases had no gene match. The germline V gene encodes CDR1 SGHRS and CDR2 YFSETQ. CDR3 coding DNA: TGCGCCAGCAGCCAGGGGACAGGGCGTCCCTACGAGCAGTACTTC. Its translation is CASSQGTGRPYEQYF.

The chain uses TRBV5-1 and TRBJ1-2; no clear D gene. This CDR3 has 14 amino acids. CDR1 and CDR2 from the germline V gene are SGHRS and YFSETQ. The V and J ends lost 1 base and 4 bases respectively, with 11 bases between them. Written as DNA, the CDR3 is TGCGCCAGCAGCTTGTTGGCCAGGAGCTATGGCTACACCTTC. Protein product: CASSLLARSYGYTF.

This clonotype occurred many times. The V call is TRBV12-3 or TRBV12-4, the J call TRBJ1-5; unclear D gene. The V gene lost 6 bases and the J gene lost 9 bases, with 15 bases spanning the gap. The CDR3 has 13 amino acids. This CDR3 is CASSARSSLPQHF. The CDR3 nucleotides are TGTGCCAGCAGCGCCAGGTCCTCCTTGCCCCAGCATTTT.

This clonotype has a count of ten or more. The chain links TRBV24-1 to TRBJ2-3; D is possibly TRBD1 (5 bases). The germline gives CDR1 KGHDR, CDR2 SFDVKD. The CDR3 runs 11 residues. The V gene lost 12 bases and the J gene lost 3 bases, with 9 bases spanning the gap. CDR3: CAVGQTDTQYF. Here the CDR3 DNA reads TGTGCCGTGGGGCAAACAGATACGCAGTATTTT.

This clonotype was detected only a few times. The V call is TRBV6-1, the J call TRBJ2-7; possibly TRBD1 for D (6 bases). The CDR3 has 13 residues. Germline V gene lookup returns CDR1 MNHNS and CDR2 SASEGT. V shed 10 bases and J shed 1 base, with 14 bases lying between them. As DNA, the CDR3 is TGTGCCATCTCAGGGGATAGATCCTACGAGCAGTACTTC. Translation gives CAISGDRSYEQYF.

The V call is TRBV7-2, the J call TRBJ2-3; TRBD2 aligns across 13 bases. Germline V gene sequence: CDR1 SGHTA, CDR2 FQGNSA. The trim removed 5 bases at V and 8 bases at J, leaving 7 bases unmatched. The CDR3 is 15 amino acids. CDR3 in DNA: TGTGCCAGCAGCCAAACTAGCGGGGGGGCGGGTACGCAGTATTTT. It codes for CASSQTSGGAGTQYF.

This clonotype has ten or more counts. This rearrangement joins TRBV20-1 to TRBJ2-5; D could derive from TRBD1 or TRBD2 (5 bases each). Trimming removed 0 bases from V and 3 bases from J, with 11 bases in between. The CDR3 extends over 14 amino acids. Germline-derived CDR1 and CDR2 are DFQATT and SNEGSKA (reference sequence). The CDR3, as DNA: TGCAGTGCTAGAGATTATGGGGGAGAAGAGACCCAGTACTTC. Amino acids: CSARDYGGEETQYF.

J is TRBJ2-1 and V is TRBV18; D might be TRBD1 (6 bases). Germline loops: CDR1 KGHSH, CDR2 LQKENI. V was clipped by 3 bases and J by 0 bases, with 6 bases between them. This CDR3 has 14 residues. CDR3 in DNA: TGTGCCAGCTCACCGGACAGCTCCTACAATGAGCAGTTCTTC. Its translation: CASSPDSSYNEQFF.

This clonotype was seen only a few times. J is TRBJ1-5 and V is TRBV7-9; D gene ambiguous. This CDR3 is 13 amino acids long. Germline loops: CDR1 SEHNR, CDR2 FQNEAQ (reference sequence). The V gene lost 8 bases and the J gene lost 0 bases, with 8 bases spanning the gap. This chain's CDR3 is CASGSYSNQPQHF. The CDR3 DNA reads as TGTGCCAGCGGCTCTTATAGCAATCAGCCCCAGCATTTT.